This is a list of T cell receptor beta chains from one sample in a study of OX40 agonist ivuxolimab in advanced cancers. This table comes from immunoSEQ multiplex PCR, and its TCRdb copy is limited to in-frame clones, with some not included. The profile shows more than 60,000 clones, 65% to 85% of them singletons. The source was CD4+ or CD8+ T cells sorted from blood, collected in a trial of the OX40 agonist ivuxolimab. All receptors derive from an adult with an advanced solid tumor such as melanoma, head and neck, liver or kidney cancer. CDR3s include the opening cysteine and the closing phenylalanine or tryptophan. A D gene is named only where the DNA matches it firmly. The listing skips clone size in some rows; elsewhere it reads once, few, many or a size class.

len: 17
abundance: few
d_gene: TRBD1
v_gene: TRBV7-8
j_gene: TRBJ1-2
CDR3aa: CASSSGYGTGINEGYTF
CDR3nt: TGTGCCAGCAGCTCGGGCTATGGGACAGGAATAAACGAGGGCTACACCTTC

len: 17
abundance: NA
d_gene: NA
v_gene: TRBV30
j_gene: TRBJ2-5
CDR3aa: CAWRLNFLLGSQETQYF
CDR3nt: TGTGCCTGGAGGTTAAACTTTCTATTGGGCTCCCAAGAGACCCAGTACTTC

len: 15
abundance: NA
d_gene: NA
v_gene: TRBV28
j_gene: TRBJ1-3
CDR3aa: CASTLVVYSGNTIYF
CDR3nt: TGTGCCAGCACTTTGGTGGTTTACTCTGGAAACACCATATATTTT

len: 15
abundance: NA
d_gene: NA
v_gene: TRBV5-1
j_gene: TRBJ2-2
CDR3aa: CASSLRQSPGGELFF
CDR3nt: TGCGCCAGCAGCTTAAGACAGAGTCCGGGCGGGGAGCTGTTTTTT

len: 15
abundance: NA
d_gene: TRBD2
v_gene: TRBV25-1
j_gene: TRBJ2-5
CDR3aa: CASSDPSGRQETQYF
CDR3nt: TGTGCCAGCAGTGACCCGTCCGGGAGGCAAGAGACCCAGTACTTC

len: 16
abundance: NA
d_gene: TRBD1
v_gene: TRBV7-2
j_gene: TRBJ1-3
CDR3aa: CASSLTGAFSGNTIYF
CDR3nt: TGTGCCAGCAGCTTGACAGGGGCGTTCTCTGGAAACACCATATATTTT

len: 13
abundance: NA
d_gene: TRBD1
v_gene: TRBV4-1
j_gene: TRBJ1-5
CDR3aa: CASSQTGDQPQHF
CDR3nt: TGCGCCAGCAGCCAGACAGGGGATCAGCCCCAGCATTTT

len: 15
abundance: medium-sized
d_gene: NA
v_gene: TRBV5-8
j_gene: TRBJ1-5
CDR3aa: CASSLGRDPNQPQHF
CDR3nt: TGTGCCAGCAGCTTAGGGAGGGATCCTAATCAGCCCCAGCATTTT

len: 14
abundance: NA
d_gene: TRBD2
v_gene: TRBV14
j_gene: TRBJ2-1
CDR3aa: CASSQAGGHNEQFF
CDR3nt: TGTGCCAGCAGCCAAGCGGGAGGACACAATGAGCAGTTCTTC

len: 13
abundance: NA
d_gene: NA
v_gene: TRBV5-4
j_gene: TRBJ2-3
CDR3aa: CASSSRTPDTQYF
CDR3nt: TGTGCCAGCAGCTCCAGGACACCAGATACGCAGTATTTT

len: 15
abundance: NA
d_gene: NA
v_gene: TRBV30
j_gene: TRBJ2-7
CDR3aa: CAWGRGKGAVYEQYF
CDR3nt: TGTGCATGGGGACGCGGGAAGGGGGCGGTCTACGAGCAGTACTTC

len: 14
abundance: NA
d_gene: TRBD2
v_gene: TRBV4-1
j_gene: TRBJ2-1
CDR3aa: CASSQEGYGTKQFF
CDR3nt: TGCGCCAGCAGCCAAGAAGGGTACGGGACTAAACAGTTCTTC

len: 15
abundance: NA
d_gene: NA
v_gene: TRBV15
j_gene: TRBJ2-3
CDR3aa: CATSSYDRSTDTQYF
CDR3nt: TGTGCCACCAGCAGTTACGACAGGTCCACAGATACGCAGTATTTT

len: 11
abundance: NA
d_gene: NA
v_gene: TRBV29-1
j_gene: TRBJ1-4
CDR3aa: CSAEGGEKLFF
CDR3nt: TGCAGCGCCGAGGGGGGGGAAAAACTGTTTTTT

len: 15
abundance: NA
d_gene: NA
v_gene: TRBV6-5
j_gene: TRBJ1-6
CDR3aa: CASSYSGSYNSPLHF
CDR3nt: TGTGCCAGCAGTTACTCCGGCTCCTATAATTCACCCCTCCACTTT

len: 14
abundance: NA
d_gene: NA
v_gene: TRBV19
j_gene: TRBJ1-2
CDR3aa: CASRQQVINYGYTF
CDR3nt: TGTGCCAGTAGACAACAGGTTATTAACTATGGCTACACCTTC

len: 13
abundance: NA
d_gene: NA
v_gene: TRBV18
j_gene: TRBJ2-7
CDR3aa: CASSGPSLYEQYF
CDR3nt: TGTGCCAGCTCGGGGCCCTCCTTATACGAGCAGTACTTC

len: 13
abundance: NA
d_gene: NA
v_gene: TRBV11-2
j_gene: TRBJ2-1
CDR3aa: CASRGDSYNEQFF
CDR3nt: TGTGCCAGCAGGGGAGACTCCTACAATGAGCAGTTCTTC

len: 13
abundance: NA
d_gene: NA
v_gene: TRBV10-1
j_gene: TRBJ1-2
CDR3aa: CASSAQYSYGYTF
CDR3nt: TGCGCCAGCAGTGCACAGTACAGCTATGGCTACACCTTC

len: 16
abundance: NA
d_gene: TRBD1
v_gene: TRBV7-2
j_gene: TRBJ2-2
CDR3aa: CASSFPTGGRTGELFF
CDR3nt: TGTGCCAGCAGCTTCCCGACAGGGGGTCGGACCGGGGAGCTGTTTTTT

len: 15
abundance: NA
d_gene: TRBD1
v_gene: TRBV5-1
j_gene: TRBJ2-5
CDR3aa: CASSFQGASQETQYF
CDR3nt: TGCGCCAGCAGCTTTCAGGGGGCGAGTCAAGAGACCCAGTACTTC

len: 14
abundance: once
d_gene: TRBD1
v_gene: TRBV2
j_gene: TRBJ1-6
CDR3aa: CASSRDRGYSPLHF
CDR3nt: TGTGCCAGCAGCCGGGACAGGGGTTATTCACCCCTCCACTTT

len: 18
abundance: NA
d_gene: TRBD2
v_gene: TRBV12-5
j_gene: TRBJ2-1
CDR3aa: CASSRLAGGAGTLNEQFF
CDR3nt: TGTGCTAGCTCTCGACTAGCGGGGGGAGCCGGGACCTTGAATGAGCAGTTCTTC

len: 14
abundance: NA
d_gene: TRBD2
v_gene: TRBV5-7
j_gene: TRBJ2-2
CDR3aa: CASDSGGSTGELFF
CDR3nt: TGTGCCAGCGATAGCGGGGGGAGCACCGGGGAGCTGTTTTTT

len: 13
abundance: NA
d_gene: NA
v_gene: TRBV7-2
j_gene: TRBJ1-5
CDR3aa: CASSSGPNQPQHF
CDR3nt: TGTGCCAGCAGCTCAGGACCCAATCAGCCCCAGCATTTT

len: 13
abundance: few
d_gene: TRBD1
v_gene: TRBV10-1
j_gene: TRBJ2-7
CDR3aa: CASRGQDTYEQYF
CDR3nt: TGCGCCAGCAGGGGACAGGATACCTACGAGCAGTACTTC

len: 17
abundance: few
d_gene: NA
v_gene: TRBV4-1
j_gene: TRBJ1-1
CDR3aa: CASSQVMERSLNTEAFF
CDR3nt: TGCGCCAGCAGCCAAGTCATGGAGCGGTCACTGAACACTGAAGCTTTCTTT

len: 15
abundance: NA
d_gene: NA
v_gene: TRBV5-1
j_gene: TRBJ2-1
CDR3aa: CASSLPQGIYNEQFF
CDR3nt: TGCGCCAGCAGCTTGCCCCAGGGAATCTACAATGAGCAGTTCTTC

len: 15
abundance: NA
d_gene: NA
v_gene: TRBV4-3
j_gene: TRBJ1-2
CDR3aa: CASSQDPGMNYGYTF
CDR3nt: TGCGCCAGCAGCCAAGATCCAGGTATGAACTATGGCTACACCTTC

len: 16
abundance: once
d_gene: TRBD2
v_gene: TRBV6-5
j_gene: TRBJ2-3
CDR3aa: CASSYSAVSGGGTQYF
CDR3nt: TGTGCCAGCAGTTACTCAGCTGTCAGCGGGGGAGGCACGCAGTATTTT

len: 14
abundance: NA
d_gene: NA
v_gene: TRBV29-1
j_gene: TRBJ2-7
CDR3aa: CSVESPQVQGEQYF
CDR3nt: TGCAGCGTTGAAAGTCCCCAGGTGCAGGGCGAGCAGTACTTC

len: 14
abundance: NA
d_gene: TRBD2
v_gene: TRBV4-2
j_gene: TRBJ2-1
CDR3aa: CASRPGLASDEQFF
CDR3nt: TGTGCCAGCAGGCCGGGACTAGCATCCGATGAGCAGTTCTTC

len: 15
abundance: NA
d_gene: TRBD1
v_gene: TRBV5-4
j_gene: TRBJ1-4
CDR3aa: CASSLDRGANEKLFF
CDR3nt: TGTGCCAGCAGCTTGGACAGGGGTGCTAATGAAAAACTGTTTTTT

len: 11
abundance: NA
d_gene: NA
v_gene: TRBV5-4
j_gene: TRBJ1-2
CDR3aa: CASSLYYGYTF
CDR3nt: TGTGCCAGCAGCTTGTACTATGGCTACACCTTC

len: 15
abundance: NA
d_gene: TRBD1
v_gene: TRBV6-1
j_gene: TRBJ1-4
CDR3aa: CASSPQGATNEKLFF
CDR3nt: TGTGCCAGCAGTCCGCAGGGGGCAACTAATGAAAAACTGTTTTTT

len: 13
abundance: once
d_gene: NA
v_gene: TRBV6-6
j_gene: TRBJ1-1
CDR3aa: CASSSRGGTEAFF
CDR3nt: TGTGCCAGCAGTTCCCGGGGTGGGACTGAAGCTTTCTTT

len: 16
abundance: NA
d_gene: TRBD1
v_gene: TRBV28
j_gene: TRBJ1-2
CDR3aa: CASSPPQRGLDYGYTF
CDR3nt: TGTGCCAGCAGTCCCCCACAAAGGGGGCTCGACTATGGCTACACCTTC

len: 15
abundance: NA
d_gene: NA
v_gene: TRBV6-6
j_gene: TRBJ2-6
CDR3aa: CASSYRPSGANVLTF
CDR3nt: TGTGCCAGCAGTTATCGTCCCTCTGGGGCCAACGTCCTGACTTTC

len: 12
abundance: NA
d_gene: NA
v_gene: TRBV11-2
j_gene: TRBJ1-5
CDR3aa: CASSLVGQPQHF
CDR3nt: TGTGCCAGCAGCTTAGTAGGTCAGCCCCAGCATTTT

len: 16
abundance: NA
d_gene: NA
v_gene: TRBV6-5
j_gene: TRBJ1-2
CDR3aa: CASSYQTVATFWGYTF
CDR3nt: TGTGCCAGCAGTTACCAAACGGTGGCCACTTTTTGGGGCTACACCTTC

len: 14
abundance: NA
d_gene: TRBD1
v_gene: TRBV11-3
j_gene: TRBJ1-6
CDR3aa: CASSEGTGNSPLHF
CDR3nt: TGTGCCAGCAGCGAAGGGACAGGGAATTCACCCCTCCACTTT

len: 14
abundance: NA
d_gene: TRBD1
v_gene: TRBV19
j_gene: TRBJ1-4
CDR3aa: CASSPQGAAGKLFF
CDR3nt: TGTGCCAGTAGTCCCCAGGGGGCTGCCGGAAAACTGTTTTTT

len: 15
abundance: NA
d_gene: TRBD1
v_gene: TRBV27
j_gene: TRBJ2-5
CDR3aa: CASSFQGAGGETQYF
CDR3nt: TGTGCCAGCAGTTTTCAGGGGGCTGGCGGAGAGACCCAGTACTTC

len: 14
abundance: once
d_gene: NA
v_gene: TRBV2
j_gene: TRBJ1-5
CDR3aa: CASSDGRVNQPQHF
CDR3nt: TGTGCCAGCAGTGACGGCAGGGTGAATCAGCCCCAGCATTTT

len: 15
abundance: NA
d_gene: NA
v_gene: TRBV15
j_gene: TRBJ1-4
CDR3aa: CATSGAGSLNEKLFF
CDR3nt: TGTGCCACCAGCGGGGCAGGCTCCCTTAATGAAAAACTGTTTTTT

len: 16
abundance: NA
d_gene: TRBD2
v_gene: TRBV9
j_gene: TRBJ2-3
CDR3aa: CATSGGRGVSTDTQYF
CDR3nt: TGTGCCACCAGCGGGGGGAGAGGAGTGAGCACAGATACGCAGTATTTT

len: 14
abundance: NA
d_gene: NA
v_gene: TRBV28
j_gene: TRBJ2-3
CDR3aa: CASSFVAGTDTQYF
CDR3nt: TGTGCCAGCAGTTTTGTAGCGGGCACAGATACGCAGTATTTT

len: 16
abundance: NA
d_gene: NA
v_gene: TRBV7-8
j_gene: TRBJ2-5
CDR3aa: CASSLGLGSYQETQYF
CDR3nt: TGTGCCAGCAGCTTAGGTCTTGGCAGTTACCAAGAGACCCAGTACTTC

len: 16
abundance: NA
d_gene: TRBD2
v_gene: TRBV18
j_gene: TRBJ2-1
CDR3aa: CASSPPSSGRGNEQFF
CDR3nt: TGTGCCAGCTCACCACCGTCTAGCGGGAGGGGGAATGAGCAGTTCTTC

len: 15
abundance: NA
d_gene: TRBD1
v_gene: TRBV19
j_gene: TRBJ2-1
CDR3aa: CASSSGGPRVHEQFF
CDR3nt: TGTGCCAGTAGTTCAGGGGGCCCCCGAGTTCATGAGCAGTTCTTC

len: 13
abundance: NA
d_gene: NA
v_gene: TRBV2
j_gene: TRBJ1-3
CDR3aa: CASRPGAGNTIYF
CDR3nt: TGTGCCAGCAGGCCAGGGGCTGGAAACACCATATATTTT

len: 15
abundance: NA
d_gene: TRBD2
v_gene: TRBV7-6
j_gene: TRBJ2-3
CDR3aa: CASSSAGTSGEPQYF
CDR3nt: TGTGCCAGCAGCTCCGCCGGGACTAGCGGGGAGCCGCAGTATTTT

len: 17
abundance: NA
d_gene: TRBD1
v_gene: TRBV10-1
j_gene: TRBJ2-1
CDR3aa: CASSGTGTASSYNEQFF
CDR3nt: TGCGCCAGCAGTGGTACCGGGACAGCTAGCTCCTACAATGAGCAGTTCTTC

len: 13
abundance: NA
d_gene: NA
v_gene: TRBV10-3
j_gene: TRBJ2-2
CDR3aa: CAIGGANTGELFF
CDR3nt: TGTGCCATCGGAGGGGCGAACACCGGGGAGCTGTTTTTT